Below are 25 T cell receptor beta chains sequenced from a single sample in a study of cytomegalovirus exposure and HLA in healthy donors. Data came from immunoSEQ multiplex PCR; TCRdb stores just in-frame clones and leaves some out. The sample has about 100,000 clones, over 85% seen once. Sequenced input: PBMCs. Receptors originate from a woman in her late teens or twenties in good health and CMV-seronegative.

The rearrangement links TRBV7-9 to TRBJ1-2; 9 bases align to TRBD1. The CDR3 is made up of 15 amino acids. CDR1 is SEHNR, CDR2 FQNEAQ, per germline (reference sequence). The ends lost 6 bases at V and 2 bases at J; junction bases unmatched: 7. Written as DNA, the CDR3 is TGTGCCAGCAGTCGAACAGGGGGCGCGAACTATGGCTACACCTTC. This codes for CASSRTGGANYGYTF.

Here the CDR3 DNA reads TGTGCCAGCTCACGCCGACAGAATACAGATACGCAGTATTTT. This gives the protein CASSRRQNTDTQYF. V usage is TRBV18 and J usage is TRBJ2-3, with a tentative D call TRBD1 (5 bases). With 4 bases removed from V and 3 bases from J, the gap between germline ends came to 11 bases. This CDR3 contains 14 residues. The V gene's germline CDR1 is KGHSH and CDR2 LQKENI.

V is TRBV5-4 and J is TRBJ1-4; TRBD1 matches 11 bases. Germline V gene data show CDR1 as SGHNT and CDR2 as YYREEE (reference sequence). The CDR3 spans 17 residues. The V and J ends lost 2 bases and 7 bases, in that order; junction bases with no gene match: 10. CDR3 sequence (DNA): TGTGCCAGCAGCTTACCGGGACAGGGGGGAGGTAGTGAAAAACTGTTTTTT. Amino acid sequence: CASSLPGQGGGSEKLFF.

This chain connects TRBV9 to TRBJ2-1; 10 nucleotides line up with TRBD2. CDR1 and CDR2 (germline): SGDLS, YYNGEE. Trimming took 2 bases from V and 6 from J; bases not matched to a gene: 8. The CDR3 is 16 residues long. Here the CDR3 DNA reads TGTGCCAGCAGCGTTAGTTCTAGCGGGAGATTCAATGAGCAGTTCTTC. Protein sequence: CASSVSSSGRFNEQFF.

The chain recombines TRBV7-9 with TRBJ2-7; unclear D gene. Germline lookup yields CDR1 SEHNR and CDR2 FQNEAQ (reference sequence). The CDR3 is 13 amino acids. The V end was cut by 5 bases, the J end by 0 bases, with 8 bases between. The DNA for the CDR3 is TGTGCCAGCAGCACCGGTTTCTCCTACGAGCAGTACTTC. Translated, it gives CASSTGFSYEQYF.

The V and J genes are TRBV5-1 and TRBJ2-3; 10 nucleotides agree with TRBD2. The germline CDR1 and CDR2 sequences are SGHRS and YFSETQ. The CDR3 is 16 residues long. V lost 2 bases, J lost 3 bases, and 6 bases stayed unmatched. CDR3 loop: CASSLTSGIGTDTQYF. The CDR3 DNA reads as TGCGCCAGCAGCTTAACTAGCGGGATAGGAACAGATACGCAGTATTTT.

The genes are TRBV7-9 and TRBJ1-5, with TRBD1 matching over 7 bases. Germline CDR1 and CDR2: SEHNR and FQNEAQ (reference sequence). With V trimmed by 5 bases and J by 3 bases, 7 bases remained unmatched. This CDR3 is 15 amino acids long. CDR3: CASSQTGIPNQPQHF. In DNA, the CDR3 is TGTGCCAGCAGCCAGACAGGGATACCCAATCAGCCCCAGCATTTT.

The V and J genes are TRBV28 and TRBJ2-7; TRBD1 agrees at 8 bases. Germline V gene lookup returns CDR1 MDHEN and CDR2 SYDVKM. With 7 bases clipped from V and 3 bases from J, the junction kept 8 bases outside the gene matches. The CDR3 is 14 residues long. The chain's CDR3 is CASTPGQAIYEQYF. The CDR3 bases are TGTGCCAGCACCCCGGGACAGGCGATCTACGAGCAGTACTTC.

V and J are TRBV9 and TRBJ2-2, with a weak D call TRBD1 (6 bases). V was pared by 0 bases and J by 7 bases, with 13 bases between. The CDR3 is 15 residues long. The germline CDR1 and CDR2 sequences are SGDLS and YYNGEE. The CDR3 region has the DNA TGTGCCAGCAGCGTAGGGCAGGGGATGGACGGGGAGCTGTTTTTT. It encodes CASSVGQGMDGELFF. The variable domain in full, completed from reference TRBV9 and TRBJ2-2, reads DSGVTQTPKHLITATGQRVTLRCSPRSGDLSVYWYQQSLDQGLQFLIQYYNGEERAKGNILERFSAQQFPDLHSELNLSSLELGDSALYFCASSVGQGMDGELFFGEGSRLTVL.

V is TRBV10-1 and J is TRBJ1-5; D is possibly TRBD1 (6 bases). Germline CDR1 is WNHNN and CDR2 is SYGVQD (reference sequence). Trimming took 4 bases from V and 3 from J, leaving 7 bases between them. The CDR3 sequence is 13 residues long. Here the CDR3 reads CASSGQDNQPQHF. The CDR3 DNA reads TGCGCCAGCAGTGGACAGGACAATCAGCCCCAGCATTTT.

The chain uses TRBV9 and TRBJ2-7, with TRBD2 matching over 10 bases. The CDR3 is 14 residues long. Germline trimming cut 0 bases from V and 5 bases from J; bases unmatched to any gene: 2. Per the germline V gene, CDR1 is SGDLS and CDR2 is YYNGEE. Here the CDR3 reads CASSVGLAGDEQYF. The CDR3 DNA is TGTGCCAGCAGCGTAGGGCTAGCGGGAGACGAGCAGTACTTC.

V usage is TRBV18 and J usage is TRBJ2-5; 7 bases map to TRBD2. The trim removed 6 bases at V and 2 bases at J, leaving 12 bases unmatched. CDR1 is KGHSH and CDR2 is LQKENI in the germline V gene. The CDR3 is made up of 16 amino acids. For the CDR3, the DNA is TGTGCCAGCTCTGAAAGCCCCCCGGGAGGACAAGAGACCCAGTACTTC. It translates to CASSESPPGGQETQYF.

The V call is TRBV6-1, the J call TRBJ1-1; the D gene is possibly TRBD1 (5 bases). V was pared by 2 bases and J by 1 base, with 8 bases between. The length of the CDR3 is 14 residues. Germline V gene data show CDR1 as MNHNS and CDR2 as SASEGT. CDR3 in amino acids: CASSENTGNTEAFF. CDR3 DNA: TGTGCCAGCAGTGAAAACACAGGGAACACTGAAGCTTTCTTT.

The V call is TRBV9, the J call TRBJ2-7, with D perhaps matching TRBD1 (6 bases). V lost 2 bases to trimming and J lost 1 base, with 13 bases between them. The CDR3 has 15 amino acids. Germline loops: CDR1 SGDLS, CDR2 YYNGEE. CDR3 sequence (DNA): TGTGCCAGCAGCGTTACAGGGACCCGATCCTACGAGCAGTACTTC. Residues: CASSVTGTRSYEQYF.

This clone was detected only once. This chain links TRBV13 with TRBJ2-2; 9 positions agree with TRBD2. The CDR3 covers 15 residues. Germline V gene sequence: CDR1 PRHDT, CDR2 FYEKMQ (reference sequence). V lost 3 bases, J lost 4 bases, and 3 bases stayed unmatched. DNA of the CDR3: TGTGCCAGCAGCTTTGCGGGGGGGTTCACCGGGGAGCTGTTTTTT. This gives the protein CASSFAGGFTGELFF.

The chain couples TRBV28 to TRBJ2-1; 13 bases match TRBD2. From germline, CDR1 is MDHEN and CDR2 SYDVKM. CDR3 length: 17 residues. J gave up 0 bases and V 2 bases, and 1 base lay outside the gene matches. The CDR3 DNA sequence: TGTGCCAGCAGTTTAGGGACTAGCGGGAACTCCTACAATGAGCAGTTCTTC. Translation: CASSLGTSGNSYNEQFF.

This clone was seen only a few times. J is TRBJ2-1 and V is TRBV7-9, with 12 bases matching TRBD2. The CDR3 is 15 residues long. The germline gives CDR1 SEHNR, CDR2 FQNEAQ (reference sequence). V shed 4 bases, J shed 5 bases, and the junction held 3 bases outside the gene matches. The CDR3 region has the DNA TGTGCCAGCAGCTCTAGACTAGCGGGGGACAATGAGCAGTTCTTC. Encoded protein: CASSSRLAGDNEQFF.

This chain uses TRBV4-1 with TRBJ1-1, with D hard to call. The CDR3 contains 15 residues. Germline V gene lookup returns CDR1 MGHRA and CDR2 YSYEKL. V shed 0 bases and J shed 4 bases, with 12 bases lying between them. For the CDR3, the DNA is TGCGCCAGCAGCCAAGAAGAGGTGGAGGGCACTGAAGCTTTCTTT. Protein product: CASSQEEVEGTEAFF.

The chain is built from TRBV4-2 and TRBJ1-4; TRBD1 matches 8 bases. Germline CDR1 LGHNA, CDR2 YNFKEQ. There are 19 residues in the CDR3. The junction had 14 bases not matched to a gene; V was cut back by 2 bases and J by 3 bases. The CDR3 DNA is TGTGCCAGCAGCCAACTAGGACAGGGAGGAATTGCGGCTAATGAAAAACTGTTTTTT. Protein product: CASSQLGQGGIAANEKLFF.

This chain links TRBV7-9 with TRBJ2-7, with 7 nucleotides matching TRBD1. CDR3 size: 16 residues. J gave up 5 bases and V 6 bases, and 16 bases lay outside the gene matches. Germline-derived CDR1 and CDR2 are SEHNR and FQNEAQ (reference sequence). The CDR3: CASSHYDRTGNDEQYF. In DNA form, the CDR3 reads TGTGCCAGCAGTCATTACGATAGGACAGGTAACGACGAGCAGTACTTC.

The chain combines TRBV5-1 with TRBJ1-1, with D possibly matching TRBD1 (6 bases). The germline CDR1 and CDR2 sequences are SGHRS and YFSETQ. Trimming pared 9 bases from V and 4 bases from J, leaving 10 bases between. CDR3 size: 11 residues. CDR3 residues: CATRQATEAFF. The CDR3 DNA follows: TGCGCCACCAGACAGGCCACTGAAGCTTTCTTT.

The V call is TRBV15, the J call TRBJ1-4, with a weak D call TRBD1 (6 bases). CDR3 length: 16 amino acids. The V gene lost 3 bases and the J gene lost 0 bases, with 11 bases spanning the gap. CDR1 is LNHNV, CDR2 YYDKDF, per germline (reference sequence). Written as DNA, the CDR3 is TGTGCCACCAGCAGTGGAGGGGGGGCAACTAATGAAAAACTGTTTTTT. This translates into CATSSGGGATNEKLFF.

This rearrangement joins TRBV5-1 to TRBJ1-1; maybe TRBD1 (5 bases). The germline gives CDR1 SGHRS, CDR2 YFSETQ. CDR3 length: 15 amino acids. The V and J ends lost 0 bases and 2 bases respectively, with 11 bases between them. In DNA form, the CDR3 reads TGCGCCAGCAGCTTGGTGGGCAGGGTTAACACTGAAGCTTTCTTT. Translation gives CASSLVGRVNTEAFF.

The table lists this clone with a count of one. The V call is TRBV4-2, the J call TRBJ2-2; 9 positions agree with TRBD2. The germline CDR1 and CDR2 sequences are LGHNA and YNFKEQ. This CDR3 comprises 16 residues. After removal of 0 bases from V and 8 bases from J, the junction contained 7 bases not matched to a gene. The CDR3 DNA reads TGTGCCAGCAGCCAAGATGGTGGGAGCGGGAGGGGGGAGCTGTTTTTT. It translates to CASSQDGGSGRGELFF.

The V call is TRBV5-4, the J call TRBJ2-1; 9 bases are a match to TRBD1. Losses at the gene ends were 1 base for V and 5 bases for J; bases not matched to a gene: 7. The CDR3 consists of 16 residues. Germline V gene lookup returns CDR1 SGHNT and CDR2 YYREEE (reference sequence). In DNA, the CDR3 is TGTGCCAGCAGCTTGCAAGGACAGGGGCAAAACAATGAGCAGTTCTTC. Translated: CASSLQGQGQNNEQFF. Variable domain in full (rest from reference TRBV5-4 and TRBJ2-1): ETGVTQSPTHLIKTRGQQVTLRCSSQSGHNTVSWYQQALGQGPQFIFQYYREEENGRGNFPPRFSGLQFPNYSSELNVNALELDDSALYLCASSLQGQGQNNEQFFGPGTRLTVL.